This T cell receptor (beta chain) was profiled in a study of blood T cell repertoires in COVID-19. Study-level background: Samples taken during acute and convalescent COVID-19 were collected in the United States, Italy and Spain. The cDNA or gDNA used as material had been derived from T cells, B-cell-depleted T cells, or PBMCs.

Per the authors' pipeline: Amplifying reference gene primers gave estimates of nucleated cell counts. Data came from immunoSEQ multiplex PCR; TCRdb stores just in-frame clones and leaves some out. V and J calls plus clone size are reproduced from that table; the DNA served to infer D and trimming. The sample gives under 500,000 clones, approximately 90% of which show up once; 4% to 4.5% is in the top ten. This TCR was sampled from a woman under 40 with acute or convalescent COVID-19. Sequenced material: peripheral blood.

CDR3 DNA: TGTGCCTGGAGTGATCCCCACTTGATAGCGGTGCCGAACAATGAGCAGTTCTTC. It codes for CAWSDPHLIAVPNNEQFF. The chain employs TRBV30 and TRBJ2-1; TRBD2 might be the D (6 bases). Germline V lookup: CDR1 GTSNPN, CDR2 SVGIG (reference sequence). The CDR3 has 18 residues. V gave up 1 base and J gave up 5 bases, with 24 bases separating them.